Listed below are T cell receptor beta chains from one sample, sequenced in a study of blood T cell repertoires in COVID-19. Method: immunoSEQ multiplex PCR; TCRdb's copy keeps in-frame clones and lacks some. Here the sample spans around 250,000 clones, around 81% being singletons. The sample consisted of PBMCs or T cells enriched from blood (not recorded which). These receptors all stem from a man between 50 and 59 years old who had recovered from COVID-19. Each CDR3 is given with its conserved first and last residue. D genes are given only for firm matches. Clone size is stated in some rows and not others, as once, few, many or a class when expanded.

j_gene: TRBJ1-5
v_gene: TRBV10-3
abundance: -
d_gene: TRBD1
CDR3aa: CAISLTGTQPQHF
CDR3nt: TGTGCCATCAGCCTGACAGGGACTCAGCCCCAGCATTTT

j_gene: TRBJ1-3
v_gene: TRBV28
abundance: -
d_gene: -
CDR3aa: CASSNSDGLSGNTIYF
CDR3nt: TGTGCCAGCAGTAACTCGGACGGACTCTCTGGAAACACCATATATTTT

j_gene: TRBJ1-2
v_gene: TRBV9
abundance: -
d_gene: -
CDR3aa: CASSVGEVRRNYGYTF
CDR3nt: TGTGCCAGCAGCGTAGGTGAGGTCCGACGGAACTATGGCTACACCTTC

j_gene: TRBJ2-5
v_gene: TRBV10-3
abundance: -
d_gene: TRBD1
CDR3aa: CAIRQDRGPQETQYF
CDR3nt: TGTGCCATCAGACAAGACAGGGGCCCCCAAGAGACCCAGTACTTC

j_gene: TRBJ2-7
v_gene: TRBV19
abundance: -
d_gene: -
CDR3aa: CASSLDLYIEQYF
CDR3nt: TGTGCCAGTTCATTGGACTTATACATCGAGCAGTACTTC

j_gene: TRBJ2-2
v_gene: TRBV9
abundance: -
d_gene: -
CDR3aa: CASSVVSGANTGELFF
CDR3nt: TGTGCCAGCAGCGTAGTTAGCGGAGCGAACACCGGGGAGCTGTTTTTT

j_gene: TRBJ1-2
v_gene: TRBV28
abundance: -
d_gene: -
CDR3aa: CASSTRQGRYTF
CDR3nt: TGTGCCAGCAGTACCCGCCAGGGTCGCTACACCTTC

j_gene: TRBJ2-2
v_gene: TRBV2
abundance: -
d_gene: TRBD2
CDR3aa: CASRALAGLNTGELFF
CDR3nt: TGTGCCAGCAGGGCACTAGCGGGACTGAACACCGGGGAGCTGTTTTTT

j_gene: TRBJ1-1
v_gene: TRBV4-1
abundance: -
d_gene: -
CDR3aa: CASSQEAGMNTEAFF
CDR3nt: TGCGCCAGCAGCCAAGAGGCAGGAATGAACACTGAAGCTTTCTTT

j_gene: TRBJ2-1
v_gene: TRBV7-6
abundance: once
d_gene: TRBD2
CDR3aa: CASSLVSLAGAYNEQFF
CDR3nt: TGTGCCAGCAGCTTAGTTTCGCTAGCGGGAGCCTACAATGAGCAGTTCTTC

j_gene: TRBJ2-2
v_gene: TRBV5-1
abundance: once
d_gene: -
CDR3aa: CASSFRENTGELFF
CDR3nt: TGCGCCAGCAGCTTCAGGGAGAACACCGGGGAGCTGTTTTTT

j_gene: TRBJ2-7
v_gene: TRBV5-4
abundance: -
d_gene: -
CDR3aa: CASSLEGYEQYF
CDR3nt: TGTGCCAGCAGCTTAGAGGGCTACGAGCAGTACTTC

j_gene: TRBJ1-4
v_gene: TRBV19
abundance: -
d_gene: TRBD1
CDR3aa: CASLDRGLATNEKLFF
CDR3nt: TGTGCCAGCCTGGACAGGGGGCTTGCAACTAATGAAAAACTGTTTTTT

j_gene: TRBJ1-3
v_gene: TRBV5-1
abundance: -
d_gene: -
CDR3aa: CASSLDISGSGNTIYF
CDR3nt: TGCGCCAGCAGCTTGGATATTTCAGGGTCTGGAAACACCATATATTTT

j_gene: TRBJ2-1
v_gene: TRBV10-3
abundance: -
d_gene: -
CDR3aa: CAISESMRGVEQFF
CDR3nt: TGTGCCATCAGTGAGTCGATGCGGGGAGTTGAGCAGTTCTTC

j_gene: TRBJ2-1
v_gene: TRBV7-2
abundance: once
d_gene: -
CDR3aa: CASSLVSGEQFF
CDR3nt: TGTGCCAGCAGCTTAGTTTCCGGTGAGCAGTTCTTC

j_gene: TRBJ1-5
v_gene: TRBV27
abundance: -
d_gene: TRBD1
CDR3aa: CATRGTGSNQPQHF
CDR3nt: TGTGCCACCAGAGGGACAGGGAGCAATCAGCCCCAGCATTTT

j_gene: TRBJ2-7
v_gene: TRBV11-1
abundance: -
d_gene: -
CDR3aa: CASSAPAQYEQYF
CDR3nt: TGTGCCAGCAGCGCACCCGCACAGTACGAGCAGTACTTC

j_gene: TRBJ1-1
v_gene: TRBV9
abundance: -
d_gene: -
CDR3aa: CASSELSGRGTGFAEAFF
CDR3nt: TGTGCCAGCAGCGAGTTATCGGGACGGGGGACTGGTTTCGCTGAAGCTTTCTTT

j_gene: TRBJ2-1
v_gene: TRBV10-3
abundance: -
d_gene: -
CDR3aa: CAISESVGGRTEQFF
CDR3nt: TGTGCCATCAGTGAGTCAGTGGGGGGGCGGACCGAGCAGTTCTTC

j_gene: TRBJ2-7
v_gene: TRBV5-4
abundance: -
d_gene: TRBD2
CDR3aa: CASSRTSGRALYEQYF
CDR3nt: TGTGCCAGCAGTCGGACTAGCGGGAGGGCACTATACGAGCAGTACTTC

j_gene: TRBJ1-4
v_gene: TRBV18
abundance: few
d_gene: TRBD1
CDR3aa: CASSPPTGGNEKLFF
CDR3nt: TGTGCCAGCTCACCACCCACAGGGGGGAATGAAAAACTGTTTTTT

j_gene: TRBJ2-1
v_gene: TRBV5-4
abundance: -
d_gene: -
CDR3aa: CASSHRTAGPGYNEQFF
CDR3nt: TGTGCCAGCAGCCACCGGACCGCCGGCCCGGGGTACAATGAGCAGTTCTTC

j_gene: TRBJ2-5
v_gene: TRBV2
abundance: -
d_gene: TRBD2
CDR3aa: CASSLNRASGGKETQYF
CDR3nt: TGTGCCAGCAGCCTGAATCGGGCTAGCGGGGGCAAAGAGACCCAGTACTTC

j_gene: TRBJ2-3
v_gene: TRBV7-9
abundance: once
d_gene: TRBD2
CDR3aa: CASSPMGVAGGPRDTQYF
CDR3nt: TGTGCCAGCAGCCCAATGGGGGTAGCGGGGGGGCCACGGGATACGCAGTATTTT

j_gene: TRBJ2-7
v_gene: TRBV3-1/TRBV3-2
abundance: -
d_gene: -
CDR3aa: CASSQLDRRDEQYF
CDR3nt: TGTGCCAGCAGCCAACTGGACCGGCGGGACGAGCAGTACTTC

j_gene: TRBJ2-2
v_gene: TRBV11-3
abundance: -
d_gene: -
CDR3aa: CASSLGFGAPAELFF
CDR3nt: TGTGCCAGCAGCTTAGGTTTCGGAGCCCCCGCGGAGCTGTTTTTT

j_gene: TRBJ2-2
v_gene: TRBV15
abundance: -
d_gene: -
CDR3aa: CATSRVAETGELFF
CDR3nt: TGTGCCACCAGCAGAGTGGCAGAAACCGGGGAGCTGTTTTTT

j_gene: TRBJ2-2
v_gene: TRBV6-5
abundance: -
d_gene: -
CDR3aa: CASTLLNTGELFF
CDR3nt: TGTGCCAGCACTTTATTAAACACCGGGGAGCTGTTTTTT

j_gene: TRBJ2-5
v_gene: TRBV3-1/TRBV3-2
abundance: -
d_gene: TRBD1
CDR3aa: CAVQRGQRTPRDQETQYF
CDR3nt: TGTGCCGTCCAAAGGGGACAGCGAACCCCAAGGGACCAAGAGACCCAGTACTTC

j_gene: TRBJ2-1
v_gene: TRBV9
abundance: -
d_gene: TRBD2
CDR3aa: CASSVAGTSVYEQFF
CDR3nt: TGTGCCAGCAGCGTAGCCGGGACTAGCGTTTATGAGCAGTTCTTC